The 27 T cell receptor beta chains given below trace back to one sample, sequenced in a study of shared clonotypes between healthy human individuals. Sequencing used immunoSEQ multiplex PCR; TCRdb keeps in-frame clones, though not all of them. Here the sample spans about 2.1 million clones, 93% being singletons. CD45RO-negative, CCR7-positively selected cells formed the naive CD8 fraction, excluding terminally differentiated effector memory CD45RA+ cells. The specimen was naive CD8+ T cells from PBMCs. The origin of the receptors is a man between 18 and 29 years old in good health. Some clones in this sample may be carry-over from other donors' samples.

J is TRBJ1-2 and V is TRBV7-9; TRBD1 might be the D (5 bases). Trimming took off 5 bases at V and 5 bases at J, with 12 bases between the two ends. The germline CDR1 and CDR2 sequences are SEHNR and FQNEAQ (reference sequence). The CDR3 spans 13 residues. DNA of the CDR3: TGTGCCAGCAGCGCCGGGGGAGAGTATGGCTACACCTTC. Its protein product is CASSAGGEYGYTF.

The rearrangement uses TRBV28 and TRBJ1-5, with 10 bases that match TRBD1. Germline lookup yields CDR1 MDHEN and CDR2 SYDVKM. J lost 4 bases, V lost 1 base, and 4 bases had no gene match. The CDR3 consists of 16 residues. CDR3 sequence (DNA): TGTGCCAGCAGTTTATCGGGACAGGGGACGAATCAGCCCCAGCATTTT. Translating it yields CASSLSGQGTNQPQHF.

This clone showed up just once. The genes are TRBV15 and TRBJ2-5; 10 bases are shared with TRBD1. With V trimmed by 4 bases and J by 2 bases, 4 bases remained unmatched. The length of the CDR3 is 15 residues. Germline V gene sequence: CDR1 LNHNV, CDR2 YYDKDF (reference sequence). The CDR3 nucleotides read TGTGCCACCAGCATCGGGACAGGGGTACAAGAGACCCAGTACTTC. This codes for CATSIGTGVQETQYF.

The genes are TRBV11-2 and TRBJ2-5, with D possibly matching TRBD1 (6 bases). Per the germline V gene, CDR1 is SGHAT and CDR2 is FQNNGV. The CDR3 has 17 amino acids. V lost 2 bases, J lost 5 bases, and 21 bases lay in between. The CDR3 here is CASSLTVTGIPRETQYF. CDR3 coding DNA: TGTGCCAGCAGCTTAACGGTAACAGGGATCCCCCGGGAGACCCAGTACTTC.

This chain connects TRBV7-9 to TRBJ2-3; perhaps TRBD2 as D (6 bases). Trimming took 1 base from V and 0 from J, leaving 11 bases between them. This CDR3 is 16 amino acids long. Germline CDR1 and CDR2: SEHNR and FQNEAQ (reference sequence). CDR3 region: CASSLGASVSTDTQYF. CDR3 nucleotides: TGTGCCAGCAGCTTAGGTGCTAGCGTAAGCACAGATACGCAGTATTTT.

This chain uses TRBV19 with TRBJ2-2; perhaps D is TRBD1 or TRBD2 (5 bases each). The germline CDR1 and CDR2 sequences are LNHDA and SQIVND (reference sequence). The CDR3 length is 12 residues. With 6 bases removed from V and 13 bases from J, the gap between germline ends came to 15 bases. The CDR3: CASSRDPRGLFF. CDR3 sequence (DNA): TGTGCCAGTAGCCGGGACCCAAGGGGGCTGTTTTTT.

As to this clone: Distinct nucleotide sequences in the sample also encode this CDR3. The chain is built from TRBV4-1 and TRBJ2-7; 8 nucleotides line up with TRBD1. CDR3 length equals 16 residues. V was clipped by 0 bases and J by 3 bases; unmatched bases: 7. Germline CDR1 and CDR2: MGHRA and YSYEKL. The CDR3 reads CASSQDPRTGLYEQYF. Here the CDR3 DNA reads TGCGCCAGCAGCCAAGATCCTCGGACAGGGCTCTACGAGCAGTACTTC.

V gene TRBV5-1 combines with J gene TRBJ2-7; 9 bases line up with TRBD2. Germline V gives CDR1 SGHRS, CDR2 YFSETQ. The CDR3 contains 17 residues. J was trimmed by 7 bases and V by 0 bases; bases with no gene match: 14. The CDR3 nucleotides are TGCGCCAGCAGCTTGGCTGCCTTAGCGGGAGTATCAGGGGAGCAGTACTTC. It yields the protein CASSLAALAGVSGEQYF.

This clone was detected only a few times. J is TRBJ1-1 and V is TRBV7-9; no reliable D call. Germline CDR1 is SEHNR and CDR2 is FQNEAQ (reference sequence). This CDR3 is built from 13 residues. Trimming took off 5 bases at V and 1 base at J, with 8 bases between the two ends. Written as DNA, the CDR3 is TGTGCCAGCAGCCCCCGACGGAACACTGAAGCTTTCTTT. Its translation is CASSPRRNTEAFF.

The chain couples TRBV5-6 to TRBJ1-1; possible D gene TRBD1, 6 bases. Germline-derived CDR1 and CDR2 are SGHDT and YYEEEE. The CDR3 totals 15 residues. V was cut by 1 base and J by 0 bases, with 10 bases left in between. The CDR3 DNA sequence: TGTGCCAGCAGCTTGCCTCAGGGGATGAACACTGAAGCTTTCTTT. Translated, it gives CASSLPQGMNTEAFF. The full variable domain, rest sourced from reference TRBV5-6 and TRBJ1-1, is DAGVTQSPTHLIKTRGQQVTLRCSPKSGHDTVSWYQQALGQGPQFIFQYYEEEERQRGNFPDRFSGHQFPNYSSELNVNALLLGDSALYLCASSLPQGMNTEAFFGQGTRLTVV.

On this clone: The junction differs from germline at one of its ends, possibly a read error. This chain connects TRBV15 to TRBJ1-1; no clear D gene. The CDR3 extends over 13 amino acids. Germline loops: CDR1 LNHNV, CDR2 YYDKDF (reference sequence). The CDR3 region is CATSREHRTGAFF. The DNA of the CDR3 is TGTGCCACCAGCAGAGAGCACCGGACTGGAGCTTTCTTT.

The V call is TRBV19, the J call TRBJ2-3; 7 bases map to TRBD1. CDR3 length: 15 amino acids. Germline values: CDR1 LNHDA, CDR2 SQIVND (reference sequence). J lost 1 base, V lost 6 bases, and 7 bases had no gene match. CDR3 residues: CASSDRDSGTDTQYF. Here the CDR3 DNA reads TGTGCCAGTAGCGACCGGGACAGCGGCACAGATACGCAGTATTTT.

The chain couples TRBV27 to TRBJ1-1; D is undetermined. Per germline, CDR1 MNHEY and CDR2 SMNVEV (reference sequence). Between the trimmed V and J ends, which lost 5 bases and 1 base, there was a span of 17 bases. The CDR3 totals 16 residues. Written as DNA, the CDR3 is TGTGCCAGCAGTCCATCCGAGGGCGAACAGAACACTGAAGCTTTCTTT. This codes for CASSPSEGEQNTEAFF.

The chain joins TRBV5-8 to TRBJ2-1, with D tentatively TRBD2 (6 bases). The CDR3 is 12 amino acids. V dropped 4 bases and J dropped 7 bases, with 9 bases sitting between them. CDR1 is SGHTS and CDR2 is YDEGEE in the germline V gene. DNA for the CDR3: TGTGCCAGCAGCACCGGAGGGAATGAGCAGTTCTTC. Amino acid sequence: CASSTGGNEQFF.

CDR3 region: CSVDPPTTGYGYTF. Written as DNA, the CDR3 is TGCAGCGTTGACCCGCCAACGACGGGATATGGCTACACCTTC. V usage is TRBV29-1 and J usage is TRBJ1-2; D gene ambiguous. Germline values: CDR1 SQVTM, CDR2 ANQGSEA. Trimming took off 3 bases at V and 5 bases at J, with 16 bases between the two ends. This CDR3 is 14 amino acids long. Drawing the rest from reference TRBV29-1 and TRBJ1-2, the complete variable domain is SAVISQKPSRDICQRGTSLTIQCQVDSQVTMMFWYRQQPGQSLTLIATANQGSEATYESGFVIDKFPISRPNLTFSTLTVSNMSPEDSSIYLCSVDPPTTGYGYTFGSGTRLTVV.

The J gene is TRBJ2-1, the V gene TRBV28; TRBD2 aligns across 8 bases. Germline lookup yields CDR1 MDHEN and CDR2 SYDVKM. CDR3 length equals 15 residues. V lost 7 bases, J lost 5 bases, and 10 bases stayed unmatched. The CDR3 nucleotides read TGTGCCAGCAACCCAAGACTAGCGCCTGACAATGAGCAGTTCTTC. Translation gives CASNPRLAPDNEQFF.

The rearrangement joins TRBV5-6 to TRBJ1-2, with D possibly matching TRBD1 (6 bases). V dropped 2 bases and J dropped 4 bases, with 12 bases sitting between them. There are 14 residues in the CDR3. The germline V gene has CDR1 SGHDT and CDR2 YYEEEE. The CDR3 here is CASSLQGMFYGYTF. The CDR3 DNA sequence: TGTGCCAGCAGCTTACAGGGTATGTTCTATGGCTACACCTTC.

This chain links TRBV19 with TRBJ2-1; 8 bases map to TRBD2. The CDR3 covers 14 residues. The V and J ends lost 6 bases and 6 bases, in that order; junction bases with no gene match: 7. From germline, CDR1 is LNHDA and CDR2 SQIVND (reference sequence). CDR3 nucleotides: TGTGCCAGTAGCTTCACGGGAGGGCGCAATGAGCAGTTCTTC. Translating it yields CASSFTGGRNEQFF. Filled out from reference TRBV19 and TRBJ2-1, the complete variable domain reads DGGITQSPKYLFRKEGQNVTLSCEQNLNHDAMYWYRQDPGQGLRLIYYSQIVNDFQKGDIAEGYSVSREKKESFPLTVTSAQKNPTAFYLCASSFTGGRNEQFFGPGTRLTVL.

This chain uses TRBV4-2 with TRBJ1-4; D perhaps matches TRBD1 (6 bases). CDR1 and CDR2 from the germline V gene are LGHNA and YNFKEQ. This CDR3 has 20 amino acids. The V and J ends lost 3 bases and 0 bases respectively, with 23 bases between them. The CDR3 protein is CASSQSRDTGSVATNEKLFF. In DNA form, the CDR3 reads TGTGCCAGCAGCCAGAGCCGGGACACGGGCTCAGTTGCAACTAATGAAAAACTGTTTTTT.

This clone was observed a handful of times. V usage is TRBV10-3 and J usage is TRBJ2-2, with D possibly matching TRBD2 (5 bases). The CDR3 is 16 amino acids. Trimming cost V 0 bases and J 1 base, with 9 bases left between them. CDR1 is ENHRY and CDR2 is SYGVKD in the germline V gene. The CDR3 here is CAISESEDQNTGELFF. CDR3 DNA: TGTGCCATCAGTGAGTCGGAGGACCAGAACACCGGGGAGCTGTTTTTT.

This chain links TRBV4-1 with TRBJ1-1; maybe TRBD1 (6 bases). The germline V and J ends were trimmed by 8 bases and 1 base, with 17 bases remaining between them. The CDR3 length is 15 residues. Germline V gene data show CDR1 as MGHRA and CDR2 as YSYEKL. The CDR3 loop is CASLQRTETNTEAFF. The CDR3 DNA reads TGCGCCAGCCTTCAAAGGACAGAGACGAACACTGAAGCTTTCTTT.

The CDR3 nucleotides are TGTGCCAGCAGACCCAGGGTCCCCAGTGGCTACACCTTC. It codes for CASRPRVPSGYTF. V usage is TRBV6-5 and J usage is TRBJ1-2; tentative D call: TRBD1 (5 bases). This CDR3 spans 13 amino acids. CDR1 MNHEY and CDR2 SVGAGI come from the germline V gene. The V and J ends lost 6 bases and 7 bases respectively, with 15 bases between them.

The chain has TRBV28 and TRBJ2-2, with TRBD2 identical over 12 bases. This CDR3 comprises 15 residues. The V gene's germline CDR1 is MDHEN and CDR2 SYDVKM. The trim removed 9 bases at V and 7 bases at J, leaving 9 bases unmatched. The CDR3 DNA is TGTGCCAGTGACCTAGCGGGAGGGCCAGGCGGGGAGCTGTTTTTT. Protein: CASDLAGGPGGELFF.

The J gene is TRBJ1-2, the V gene TRBV27; 7 bases map to TRBD1. Trimming at V came to 5 bases and at J to 3 bases, leaving 12 bases not matched to a gene. The CDR3 is 16 amino acids. CDR1 MNHEY and CDR2 SMNVEV come from the germline V gene (reference sequence). CDR3 DNA: TGTGCCAGCAGTCCATTTAGCCGACAGGGTGACTATGGCTACACCTTC. Protein product: CASSPFSRQGDYGYTF.

The gene calls are TRBV5-1 and TRBJ2-5; 9 positions agree with TRBD2. Trimming at V came to 0 bases and at J to 2 bases, leaving 11 bases not matched to a gene. The CDR3 covers 18 residues. Germline V CDR1 and CDR2: SGHRS, YFSETQ. The CDR3 reads CASSLGTSASAGQETQYF. DNA for the CDR3: TGCGCCAGCAGCTTGGGGACTAGCGCCTCAGCGGGGCAAGAGACCCAGTACTTC.

The genes are TRBV21-1 and TRBJ2-6; the table gives TRBD1 as D, unverified against the DNA. TRBV21-1 is a listed pseudogene. This CDR3 contains 17 residues. The DNA of the CDR3 is TGTGCCAGCAGCAAGACACAGGGACCCGCTGGGGCCAACGTCCTGACTTTC. As protein: CASSKTQGPAGANVLTF.

This clone was counted a single time. The CDR3 nucleotides read TGTGCCAGCAGCCCAGAGACTAGCGGAGTTTACAATGAGCAGTTCTTC. This gives the protein CASSPETSGVYNEQFF. This chain links TRBV7-9 with TRBJ2-1; 9 bases match TRBD2. Germline loops: CDR1 SEHNR, CDR2 FQNEAQ (reference sequence). The V and J ends lost 5 bases and 4 bases, in that order; junction bases with no gene match: 9. This CDR3 has 16 amino acids. Combining the CDR3 with reference TRBV7-9 and TRBJ2-1 gives the whole variable domain DTGVSQNPRHKITKRGQNVTFRCDPISEHNRLYWYRQTLGQGPEFLTYFQNEAQLEKSRLLSDRFSAERPKGSFSTLEIQRTEQGDSAMYLCASSPETSGVYNEQFFGPGTRLTVL.